This T cell receptor beta chain came from a study of CD8+ T cells in alopecia areata. The CDR3 has 12 residues. The V end lost 0 bases, the J end lost 5 bases, and 4 bases lay between the germline ends. Per the germline V gene, CDR1 is SGHAT and CDR2 is FQNNGV. The sequencing template was cDNA reverse transcribed from extracted RNA. Some clones are missing from TCRdb's copy, which holds only in-frame ones; the method was immunoSEQ multiplex PCR. The data hold under 300,000 clones, with roughly 69% observed a single time. For this clone: What it recognizes is unknown. The same CDR3 can be traced to other DNA sequences in this sample.

Collected material from alopecia areata patients comprised lesional scalp punch biopsies and peripheral blood. Study-wide points: Higher clonality than in normal scalp was seen in lesional scalp, especially alopecia totalis/universalis.

Sequenced material: CD4+ T cells sorted from blood, taken at week 0. This clonotype was sampled from a human donor with alopecia areata. This sequence joins TRBV11-2 and TRBJ2-5; D unresolved. CDR3 DNA: TGTGCCAGCAGCTTAGATAGGGAGACCCAGTACTTC. This sequence encodes CASSLDRETQYF.